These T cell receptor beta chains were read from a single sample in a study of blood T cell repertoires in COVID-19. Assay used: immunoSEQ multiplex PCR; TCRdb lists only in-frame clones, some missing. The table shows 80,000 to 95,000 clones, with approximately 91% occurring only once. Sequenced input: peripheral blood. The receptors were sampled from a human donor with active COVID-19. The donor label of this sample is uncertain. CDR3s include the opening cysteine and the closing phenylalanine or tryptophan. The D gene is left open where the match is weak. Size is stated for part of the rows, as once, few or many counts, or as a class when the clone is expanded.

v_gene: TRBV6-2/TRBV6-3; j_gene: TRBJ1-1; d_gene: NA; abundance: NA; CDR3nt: TGTGCCAGCAGTTACCCCCGGGAGTTGAACACTGAAGCTTTCTTT; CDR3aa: CASSYPRELNTEAFF
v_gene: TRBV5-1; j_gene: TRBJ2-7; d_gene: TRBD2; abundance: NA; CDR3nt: TGCGCCAGCAGCGGACCTAGACGGGAGGACGAGCAGTACTTC; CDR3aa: CASSGPRREDEQYF
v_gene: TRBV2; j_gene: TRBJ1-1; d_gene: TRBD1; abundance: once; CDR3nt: TGTGCCAGCAGCGACAGGGAAAACACTGAAGCTTTCTTT; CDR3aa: CASSDRENTEAFF
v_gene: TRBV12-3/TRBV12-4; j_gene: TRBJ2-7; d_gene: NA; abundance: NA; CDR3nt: TGTGCCAGCAGTTTAGAGGGGACCTACGAGCAGTACTTC; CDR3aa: CASSLEGTYEQYF
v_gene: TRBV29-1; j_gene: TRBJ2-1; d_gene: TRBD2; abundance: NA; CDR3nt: TGCAGCGTTCTAGCGGGTATCGATGAGCAGTTCTTC; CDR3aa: CSVLAGIDEQFF
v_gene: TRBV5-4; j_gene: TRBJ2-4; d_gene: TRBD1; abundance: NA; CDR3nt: TGTGCCAGCAGCTTGGCCGTCGACAGGGGAAACATTCAGTACTTC; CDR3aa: CASSLAVDRGNIQYF
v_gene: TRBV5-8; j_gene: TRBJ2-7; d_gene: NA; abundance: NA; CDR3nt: TGTGCCAGCACCGGGAGCGAGCAGTACTTC; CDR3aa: CASTGSEQYF
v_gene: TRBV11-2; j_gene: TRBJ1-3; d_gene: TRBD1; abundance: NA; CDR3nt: TGTGCCAGCAGCCCTCGGACAGGGCAGTCTGGAAACACCATATATTTT; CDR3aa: CASSPRTGQSGNTIYF
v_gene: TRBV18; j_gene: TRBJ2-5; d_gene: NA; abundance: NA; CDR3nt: TGTGCCAGCTCACCACCGGGCGGGGAGACCCAGTACTTC; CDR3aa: CASSPPGGETQYF
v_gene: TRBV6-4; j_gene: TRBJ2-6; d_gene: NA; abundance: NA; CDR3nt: TGTGCCAGCAGTGGACAGAGCCCCTCTGGGGCCAACGTCCTGACTTTC; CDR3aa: CASSGQSPSGANVLTF
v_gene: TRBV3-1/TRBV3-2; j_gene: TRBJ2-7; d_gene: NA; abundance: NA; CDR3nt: TGTGCCAGCAGCCAAGCCGGCGGGACCTACGAGCAGTACTTC; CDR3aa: CASSQAGGTYEQYF
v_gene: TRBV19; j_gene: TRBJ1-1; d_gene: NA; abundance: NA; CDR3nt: TGTGCCAGTAGTGCGACAGGTTATAACACTGAAGCTTTCTTT; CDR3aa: CASSATGYNTEAFF
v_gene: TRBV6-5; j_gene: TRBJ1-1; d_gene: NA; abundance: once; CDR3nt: TGTGCCAGCAGTTACCAACAGACGAACACTGAAGCTTTCTTT; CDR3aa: CASSYQQTNTEAFF